This T cell receptor beta chain was found in a study of T cells in Graves' hyperthyroidism and ophthalmopathy. Overall study findings and caveats: Peripheral blood also featured most of the thyroid clonotypes expanded above 0.001.

Trimming removed 5 bases from V and 3 bases from J, with 18 bases in between. Per the germline V gene, CDR1 is KGHDR and CDR2 is SFDVKD. The CDR3 has 17 amino acids. The source material, RNA transcripts, was used to amplify TCR beta CDR3 regions. The study used the HTBI primer set for a first-round RT-PCR of the TCR CDR3. TCRdb analysed the multiplex PCR reads with MiXCR anew, one entry per CDR3 protein. The repertoire holds fewer than 350,000 distinct CDR3 sequences, with 12% to 15% as singletons. Those patients with uncontrolled infection, other autoimmune disease, pregnancy or lactation were excluded. Orbital computed tomography, thyroid ultrasound, serum thyroxine and TRAb, and clinical symptoms together informed the diagnoses. Progressors' blood was drawn at hyperthyroidism diagnosis, before ophthalmopathy symptoms. This clonotype was seen a few times. The antigen remains unidentified.

The sequence derives from a woman in her forties or fifties with Graves' hyperthyroidism that later progressed to Graves' ophthalmopathy. What was sequenced was blood. V usage is TRBV24-1 and J usage is TRBJ2-2; D assignment may be TRBD1 or TRBD2 (6 bases each). For the CDR3, the DNA is TGTGCCACCAGTGGTAACGGAGGGACATTAGACACCGGGGAGCTGTTTTTT. This gives the protein CATSGNGGTLDTGELFF.